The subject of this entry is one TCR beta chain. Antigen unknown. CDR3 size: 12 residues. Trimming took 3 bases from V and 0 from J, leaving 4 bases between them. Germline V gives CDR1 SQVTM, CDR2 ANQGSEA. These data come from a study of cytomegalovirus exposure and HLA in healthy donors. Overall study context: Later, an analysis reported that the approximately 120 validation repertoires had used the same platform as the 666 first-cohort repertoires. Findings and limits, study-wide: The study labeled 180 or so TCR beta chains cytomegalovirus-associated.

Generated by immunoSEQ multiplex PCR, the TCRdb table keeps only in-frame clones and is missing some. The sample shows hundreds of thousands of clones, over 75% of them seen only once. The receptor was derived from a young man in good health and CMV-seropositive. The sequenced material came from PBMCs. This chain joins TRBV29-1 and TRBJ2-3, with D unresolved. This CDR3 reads CSVEDSTDTQYF. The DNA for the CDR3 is TGCAGCGTTGAGGATAGCACAGATACGCAGTATTTT.